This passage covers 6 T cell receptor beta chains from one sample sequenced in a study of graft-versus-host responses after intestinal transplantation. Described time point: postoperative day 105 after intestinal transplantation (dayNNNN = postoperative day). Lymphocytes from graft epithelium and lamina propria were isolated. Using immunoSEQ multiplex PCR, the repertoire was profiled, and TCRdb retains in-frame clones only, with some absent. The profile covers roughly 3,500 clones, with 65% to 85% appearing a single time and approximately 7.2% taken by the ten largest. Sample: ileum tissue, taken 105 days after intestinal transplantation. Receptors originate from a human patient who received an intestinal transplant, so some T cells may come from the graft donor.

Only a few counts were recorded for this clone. DNA for the CDR3: TGTGCCATCAGTGCGGCATCTGGAAACACCATATATTTT. It codes for CAISAASGNTIYF. This chain links TRBV10-3 with TRBJ1-3; D unclear. Trimming shortened V by 4 bases and J by 1 base, and 5 bases separated the two germline ends. The germline gives CDR1 ENHRY, CDR2 SYGVKD. The CDR3 has 13 residues.

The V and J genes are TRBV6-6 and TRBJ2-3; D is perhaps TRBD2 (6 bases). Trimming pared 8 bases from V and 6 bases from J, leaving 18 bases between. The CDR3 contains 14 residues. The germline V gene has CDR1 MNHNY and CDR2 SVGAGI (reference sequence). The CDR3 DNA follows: TGTGCCAGCTCTCCGGGACTCCCCTCGGATACGCAGTATTTT. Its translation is CASSPGLPSDTQYF.

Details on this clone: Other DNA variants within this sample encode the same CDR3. CDR3 nucleotide sequence: TGTGCCAGCAGTTTATCAGGACAAGAGACCCAGTACTTC. Its protein is CASSLSGQETQYF. The chain couples TRBV28 to TRBJ2-5; D not resolved. The CDR3 has 13 amino acids. Germline CDR1 and CDR2: MDHEN and SYDVKM. V shed 1 base and J shed 2 bases, with 5 bases lying between them.

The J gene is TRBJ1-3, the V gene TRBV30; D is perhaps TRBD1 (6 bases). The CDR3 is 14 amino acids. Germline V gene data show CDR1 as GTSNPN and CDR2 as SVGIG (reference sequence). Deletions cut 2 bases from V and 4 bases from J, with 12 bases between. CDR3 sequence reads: CAWSTGQGGNTIYF. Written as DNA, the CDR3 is TGTGCCTGGAGTACAGGGCAGGGAGGAAACACCATATATTTT.

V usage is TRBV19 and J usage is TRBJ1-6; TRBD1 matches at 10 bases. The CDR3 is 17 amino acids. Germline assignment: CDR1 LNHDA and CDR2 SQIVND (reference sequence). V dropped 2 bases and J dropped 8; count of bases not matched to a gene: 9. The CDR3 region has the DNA TGTGCCAGTAGTATAAAGGGGGGGGACAGGGGCGATTCACCCCTCCACTTT. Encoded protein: CASSIKGGDRGDSPLHF.

CDR3 residues: CASSSQQGPKHSTEAFF. The CDR3 nucleotides are TGTGCCAGCAGCTCTCAACAGGGGCCCAAACATAGTACTGAAGCTTTCTTT. The gene calls are TRBV5-7 and TRBJ1-1; TRBD1 aligns across 7 bases. TRBV5-7 is classed as an ORF, of uncertain function. Unmatched junction bases numbered 16, after V lost 3 bases and J lost 5 bases. The CDR3 consists of 17 residues.